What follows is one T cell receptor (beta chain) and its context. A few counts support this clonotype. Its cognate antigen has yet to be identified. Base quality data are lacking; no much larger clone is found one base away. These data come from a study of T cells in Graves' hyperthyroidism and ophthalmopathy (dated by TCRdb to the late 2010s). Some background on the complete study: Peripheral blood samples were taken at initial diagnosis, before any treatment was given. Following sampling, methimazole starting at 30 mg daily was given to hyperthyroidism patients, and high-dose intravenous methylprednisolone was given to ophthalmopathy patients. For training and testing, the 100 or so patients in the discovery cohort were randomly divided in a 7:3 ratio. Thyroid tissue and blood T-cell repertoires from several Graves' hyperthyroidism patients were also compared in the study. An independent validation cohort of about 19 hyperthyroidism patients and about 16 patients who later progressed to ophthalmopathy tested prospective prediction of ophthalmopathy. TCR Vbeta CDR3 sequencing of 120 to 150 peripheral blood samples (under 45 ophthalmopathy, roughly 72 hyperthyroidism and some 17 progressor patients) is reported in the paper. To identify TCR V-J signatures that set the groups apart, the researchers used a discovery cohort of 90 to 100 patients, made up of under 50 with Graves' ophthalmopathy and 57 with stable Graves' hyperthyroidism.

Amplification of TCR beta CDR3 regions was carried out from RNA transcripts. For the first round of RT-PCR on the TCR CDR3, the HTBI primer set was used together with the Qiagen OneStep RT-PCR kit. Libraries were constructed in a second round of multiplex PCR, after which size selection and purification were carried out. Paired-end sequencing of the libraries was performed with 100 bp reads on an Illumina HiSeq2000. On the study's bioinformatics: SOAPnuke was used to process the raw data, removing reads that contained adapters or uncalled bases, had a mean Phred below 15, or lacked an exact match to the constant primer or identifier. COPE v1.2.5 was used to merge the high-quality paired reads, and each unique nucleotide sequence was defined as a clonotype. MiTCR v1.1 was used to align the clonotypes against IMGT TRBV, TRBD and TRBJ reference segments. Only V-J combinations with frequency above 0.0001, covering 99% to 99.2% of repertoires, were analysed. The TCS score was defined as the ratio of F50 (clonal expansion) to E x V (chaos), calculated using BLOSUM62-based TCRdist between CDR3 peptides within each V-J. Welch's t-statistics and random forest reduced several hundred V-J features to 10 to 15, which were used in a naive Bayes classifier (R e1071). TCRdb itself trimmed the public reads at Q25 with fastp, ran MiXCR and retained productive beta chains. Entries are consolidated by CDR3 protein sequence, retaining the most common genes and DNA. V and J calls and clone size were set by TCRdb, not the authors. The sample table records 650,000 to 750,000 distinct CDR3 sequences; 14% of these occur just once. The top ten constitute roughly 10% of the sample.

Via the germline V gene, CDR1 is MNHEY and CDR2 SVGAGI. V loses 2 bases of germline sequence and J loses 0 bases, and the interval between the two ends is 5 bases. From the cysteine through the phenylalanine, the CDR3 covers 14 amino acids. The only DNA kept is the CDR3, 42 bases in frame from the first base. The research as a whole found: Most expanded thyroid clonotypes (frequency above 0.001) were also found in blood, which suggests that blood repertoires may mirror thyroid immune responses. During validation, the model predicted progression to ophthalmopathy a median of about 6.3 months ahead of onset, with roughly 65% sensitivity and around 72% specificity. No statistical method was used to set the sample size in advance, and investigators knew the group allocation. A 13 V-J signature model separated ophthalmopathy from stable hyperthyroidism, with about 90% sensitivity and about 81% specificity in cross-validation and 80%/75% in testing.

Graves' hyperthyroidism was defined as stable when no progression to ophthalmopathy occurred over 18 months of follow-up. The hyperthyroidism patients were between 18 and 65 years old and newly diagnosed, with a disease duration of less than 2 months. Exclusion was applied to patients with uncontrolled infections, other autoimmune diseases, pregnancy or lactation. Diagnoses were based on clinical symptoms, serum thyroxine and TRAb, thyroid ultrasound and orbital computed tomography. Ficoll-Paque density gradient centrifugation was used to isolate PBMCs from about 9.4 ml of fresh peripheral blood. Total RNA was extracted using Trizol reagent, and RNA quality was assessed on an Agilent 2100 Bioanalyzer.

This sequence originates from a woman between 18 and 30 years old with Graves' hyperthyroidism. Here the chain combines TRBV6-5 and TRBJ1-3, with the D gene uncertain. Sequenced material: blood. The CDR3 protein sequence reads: CASSYGASGNTIYF. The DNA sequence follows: TGTGCCAGCAGTTACGGTGCCTCTGGAAACACCATATATTTT.